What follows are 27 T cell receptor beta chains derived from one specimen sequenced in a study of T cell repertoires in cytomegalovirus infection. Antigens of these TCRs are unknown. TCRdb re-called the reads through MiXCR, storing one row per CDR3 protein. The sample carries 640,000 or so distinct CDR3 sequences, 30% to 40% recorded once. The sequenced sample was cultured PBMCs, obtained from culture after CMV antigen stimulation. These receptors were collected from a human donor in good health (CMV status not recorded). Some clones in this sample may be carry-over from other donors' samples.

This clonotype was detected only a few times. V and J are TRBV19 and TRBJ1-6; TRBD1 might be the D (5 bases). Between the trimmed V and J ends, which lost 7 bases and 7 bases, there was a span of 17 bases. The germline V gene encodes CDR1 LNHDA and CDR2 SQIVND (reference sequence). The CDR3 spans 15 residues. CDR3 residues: CASNPGQAGNSPLHF. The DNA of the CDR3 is TGTGCCAGTAATCCAGGGCAGGCGGGGAATTCACCCCTCCACTTT.

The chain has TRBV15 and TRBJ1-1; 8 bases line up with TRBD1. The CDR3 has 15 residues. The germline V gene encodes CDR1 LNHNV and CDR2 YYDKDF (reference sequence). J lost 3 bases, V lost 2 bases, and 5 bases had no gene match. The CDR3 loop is CATSRLDRGDTEAFF. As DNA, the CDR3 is TGTGCCACCAGCAGACTAGACAGGGGTGACACTGAAGCTTTCTTT.

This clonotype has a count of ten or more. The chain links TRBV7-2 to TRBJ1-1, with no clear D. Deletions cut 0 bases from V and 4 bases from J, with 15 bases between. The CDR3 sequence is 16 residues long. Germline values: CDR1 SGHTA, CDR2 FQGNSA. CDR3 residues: CASSLAVGFMSTEAFF. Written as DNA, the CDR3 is TGTGCCAGCAGCTTAGCAGTCGGTTTCATGAGCACTGAAGCTTTCTTT.

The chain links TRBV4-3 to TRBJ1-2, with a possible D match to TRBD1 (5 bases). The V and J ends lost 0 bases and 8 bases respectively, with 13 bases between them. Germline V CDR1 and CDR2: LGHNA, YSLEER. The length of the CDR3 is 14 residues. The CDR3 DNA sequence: TGCGCCAGCAGCCAAGACCGGCAGGGATCCGGCTACACCTTC. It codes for CASSQDRQGSGYTF.

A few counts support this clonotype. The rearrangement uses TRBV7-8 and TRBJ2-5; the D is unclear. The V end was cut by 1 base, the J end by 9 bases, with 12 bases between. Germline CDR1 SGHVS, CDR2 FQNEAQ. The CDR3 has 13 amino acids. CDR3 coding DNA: TGTGCCAGCAGCTTAGTGCCCGCCGAGGCCCAGTACTTC. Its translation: CASSLVPAEAQYF.

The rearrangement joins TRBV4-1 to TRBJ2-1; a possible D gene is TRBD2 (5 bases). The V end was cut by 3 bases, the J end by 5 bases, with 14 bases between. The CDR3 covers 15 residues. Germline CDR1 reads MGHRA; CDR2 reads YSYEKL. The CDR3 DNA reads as TGCGCCAGCAGCCATCCGGGATTGAGTGACAATGAGCAGTTCTTC. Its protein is CASSHPGLSDNEQFF.

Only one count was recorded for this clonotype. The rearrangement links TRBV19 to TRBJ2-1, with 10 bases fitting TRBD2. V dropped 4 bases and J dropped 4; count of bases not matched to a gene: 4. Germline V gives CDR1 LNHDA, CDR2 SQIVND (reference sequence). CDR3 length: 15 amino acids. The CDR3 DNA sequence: TGTGCCAGTAGTAAGCGGGGGGGCCCTTACAATGAGCAGTTCTTC. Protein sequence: CASSKRGGPYNEQFF.

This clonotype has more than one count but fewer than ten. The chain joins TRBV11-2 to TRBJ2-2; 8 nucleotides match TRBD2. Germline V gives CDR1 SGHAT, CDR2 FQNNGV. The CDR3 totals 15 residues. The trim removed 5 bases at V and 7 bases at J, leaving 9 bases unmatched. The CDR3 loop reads CASSLTSGWVGELFF. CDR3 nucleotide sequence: TGTGCCAGCAGCCTTACTAGCGGCTGGGTCGGGGAGCTGTTTTTT.

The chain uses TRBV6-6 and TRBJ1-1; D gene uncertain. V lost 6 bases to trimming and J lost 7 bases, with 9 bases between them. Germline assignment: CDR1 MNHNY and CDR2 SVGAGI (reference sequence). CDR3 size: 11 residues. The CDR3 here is CASRRQVEAFF. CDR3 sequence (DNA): TGTGCCAGCAGGCGGCAGGTTGAAGCTTTCTTT.

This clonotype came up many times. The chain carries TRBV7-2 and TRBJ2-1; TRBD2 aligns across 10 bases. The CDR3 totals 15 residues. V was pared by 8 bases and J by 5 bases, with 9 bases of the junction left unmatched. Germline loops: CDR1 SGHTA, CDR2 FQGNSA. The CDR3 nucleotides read TGTGCCAGCCTCACTAGCGGGATTTCCCACAATGAGCAGTTCTTC. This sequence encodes CASLTSGISHNEQFF.

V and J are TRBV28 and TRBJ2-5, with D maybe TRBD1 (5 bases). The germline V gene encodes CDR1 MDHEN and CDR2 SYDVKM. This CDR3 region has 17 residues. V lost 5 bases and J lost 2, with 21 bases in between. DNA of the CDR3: TGTGCCAGCAGTGGCGCCCCGACAGAGGTAAAGCAAGAGACCCAGTACTTC. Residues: CASSGAPTEVKQETQYF. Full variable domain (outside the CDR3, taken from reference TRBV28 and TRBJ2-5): DVKVTQSSRYLVKRTGEKVFLECVQDMDHENMFWYRQDPGLGLRLIYFSYDVKMKEKGDIPEGYSVSREKKERFSLILESASTNQTSMYLCASSGAPTEVKQETQYFGPGTRLLVL.

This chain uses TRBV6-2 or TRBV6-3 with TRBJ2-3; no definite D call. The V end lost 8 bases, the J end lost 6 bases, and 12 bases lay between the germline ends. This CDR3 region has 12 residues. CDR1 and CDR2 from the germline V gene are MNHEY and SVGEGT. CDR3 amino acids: CASGAVMDTQYF. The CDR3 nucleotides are TGTGCCAGCGGTGCGGTCATGGATACGCAGTATTTT.

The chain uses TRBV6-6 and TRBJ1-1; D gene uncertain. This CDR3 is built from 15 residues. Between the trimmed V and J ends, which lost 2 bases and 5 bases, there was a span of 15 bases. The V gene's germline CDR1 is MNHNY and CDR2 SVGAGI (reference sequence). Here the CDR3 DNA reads TGTGCCAGCAGTTACCCCCTGGCACTGGGGACTGAAGCTTTCTTT. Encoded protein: CASSYPLALGTEAFF.

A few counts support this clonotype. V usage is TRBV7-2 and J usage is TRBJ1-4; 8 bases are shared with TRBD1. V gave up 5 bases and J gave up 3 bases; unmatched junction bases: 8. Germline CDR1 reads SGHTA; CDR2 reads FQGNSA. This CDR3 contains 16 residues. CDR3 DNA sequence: TGTGCCAGCAGCCTTGGACAGGGAGCTTCTAATGAAAAACTGTTTTTT. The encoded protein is CASSLGQGASNEKLFF.

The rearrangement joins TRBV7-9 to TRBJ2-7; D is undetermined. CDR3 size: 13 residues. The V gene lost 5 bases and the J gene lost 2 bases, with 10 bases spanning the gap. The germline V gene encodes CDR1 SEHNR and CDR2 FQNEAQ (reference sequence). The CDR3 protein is CASSPGRAYEQYF. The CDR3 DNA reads TGTGCCAGCAGCCCGGGTAGGGCCTACGAGCAGTACTTC.

CDR3 nucleotide sequence: TGTGCCAGCAGCCAAGGGGGAGTTTTAAATTCACCCCTCCACTTT. Residues: CASSQGGVLNSPLHF. This chain connects TRBV4-2 to TRBJ1-6; no clear D. The length of the CDR3 is 15 residues. Trimming left V 1 base short and J 7 bases short, with 11 bases between. Germline CDR1 reads LGHNA; CDR2 reads YNFKEQ.

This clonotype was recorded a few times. As DNA, the CDR3 is TGTGCCAGCAGTTTTTCCGCATCCCCCTACGAGCAGTACTTC. The encoded protein is CASSFSASPYEQYF. This chain links TRBV12-3 or TRBV12-4 with TRBJ2-7; no definite D call. V dropped 3 bases and J dropped 2 bases, with 11 bases sitting between them. This CDR3 is 14 amino acids long.

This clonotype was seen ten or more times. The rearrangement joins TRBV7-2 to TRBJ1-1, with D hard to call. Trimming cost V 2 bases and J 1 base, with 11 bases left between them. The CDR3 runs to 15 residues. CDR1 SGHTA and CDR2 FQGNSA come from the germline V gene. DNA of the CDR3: TGTGCCAGCAGCTTATTTGTGTGGGGGAACACTGAAGCTTTCTTT. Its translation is CASSLFVWGNTEAFF.

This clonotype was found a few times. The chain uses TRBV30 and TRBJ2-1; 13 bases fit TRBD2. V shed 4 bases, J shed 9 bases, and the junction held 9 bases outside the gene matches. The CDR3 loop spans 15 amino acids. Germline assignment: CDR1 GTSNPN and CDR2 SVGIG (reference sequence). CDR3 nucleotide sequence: TGTGCCTGGAACCCCGGACTAGCGGGAGCCGGTGAGCAGTTCTTC. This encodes CAWNPGLAGAGEQFF. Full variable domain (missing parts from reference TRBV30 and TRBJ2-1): SQTIHQWPATLVQPVGSPLSLECTVEGTSNPNLYWYRQAAGRGLQLLFYSVGIGQISSEVPQNLSASRPQDRQFILSSKKLLLSDSGFYLCAWNPGLAGAGEQFFGPGTRLTVL.

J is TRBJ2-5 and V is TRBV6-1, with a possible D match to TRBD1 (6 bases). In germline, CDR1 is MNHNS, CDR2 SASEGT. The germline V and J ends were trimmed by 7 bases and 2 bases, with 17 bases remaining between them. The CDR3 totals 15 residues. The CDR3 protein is CASTPWTANQETQYF. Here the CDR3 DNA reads TGTGCCAGCACCCCATGGACAGCGAATCAAGAGACCCAGTACTTC.

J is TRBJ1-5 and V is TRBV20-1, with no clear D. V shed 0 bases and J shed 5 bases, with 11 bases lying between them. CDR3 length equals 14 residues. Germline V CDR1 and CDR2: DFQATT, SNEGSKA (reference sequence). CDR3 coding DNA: TGCAGTGCTAGAGATCTCTTTTCAGATCAGCCCCAGCATTTT. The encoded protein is CSARDLFSDQPQHF.

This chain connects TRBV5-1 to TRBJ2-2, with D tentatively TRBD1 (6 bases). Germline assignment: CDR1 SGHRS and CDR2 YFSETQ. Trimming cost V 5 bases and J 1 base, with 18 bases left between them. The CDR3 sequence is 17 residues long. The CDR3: CASRLYPRGLNTGELFF. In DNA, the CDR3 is TGCGCCAGCAGGCTATACCCCAGGGGCCTGAACACCGGGGAGCTGTTTTTT.

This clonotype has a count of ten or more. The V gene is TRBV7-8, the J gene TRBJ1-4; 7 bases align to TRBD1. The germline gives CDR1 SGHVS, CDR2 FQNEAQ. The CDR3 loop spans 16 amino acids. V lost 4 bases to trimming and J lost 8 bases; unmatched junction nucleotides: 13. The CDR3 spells CASSSSTQGSREKLFF. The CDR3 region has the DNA TGTGCCAGCAGCTCGTCGACACAGGGGAGTAGGGAAAAACTGTTTTTT. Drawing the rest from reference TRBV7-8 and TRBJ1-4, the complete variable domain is GAGVSQSPRYKVAKRGQDVALRCDPISGHVSLFWYQQALGQGPEFLTYFQNEAQLDKSGLPSDRFFAERPEGSVSTLKIQRTQQEDSAVYLCASSSSTQGSREKLFFGSGTQLSVL.

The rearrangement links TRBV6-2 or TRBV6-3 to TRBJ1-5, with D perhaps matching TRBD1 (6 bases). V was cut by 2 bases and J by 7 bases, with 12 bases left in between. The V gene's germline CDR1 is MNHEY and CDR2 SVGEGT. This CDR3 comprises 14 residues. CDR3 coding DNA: TGTGCCAGCAGTTACGGGGGGGCAGGGCAGCCCCAGCATTTT. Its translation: CASSYGGAGQPQHF.

CDR3 in DNA: TGTGCCAGCAGTTTAAGAGGTAGTGAGAATTCACCCCTCCACTTT. Translation: CASSLRGSENSPLHF. The chain is built from TRBV27 and TRBJ1-6, with D unclear. The CDR3 consists of 15 residues. The germline gives CDR1 MNHEY, CDR2 SMNVEV (reference sequence). V lost 2 bases to trimming and J lost 7 bases, with 12 bases between them.

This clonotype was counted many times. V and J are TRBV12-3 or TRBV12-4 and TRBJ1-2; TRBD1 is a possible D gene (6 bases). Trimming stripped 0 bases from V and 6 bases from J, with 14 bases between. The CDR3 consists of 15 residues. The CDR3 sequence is CASSLAHRRGHGYTF. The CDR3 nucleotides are TGTGCCAGCAGTTTAGCGCATCGCAGGGGACATGGCTACACCTTC.

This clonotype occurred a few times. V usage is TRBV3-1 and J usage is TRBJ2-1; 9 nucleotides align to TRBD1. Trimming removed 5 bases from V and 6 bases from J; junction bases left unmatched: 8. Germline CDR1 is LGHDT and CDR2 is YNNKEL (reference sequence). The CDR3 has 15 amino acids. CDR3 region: CASSAPGQGPNEQFF. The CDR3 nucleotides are TGTGCCAGCAGCGCCCCGGGACAGGGTCCCAATGAGCAGTTCTTC.